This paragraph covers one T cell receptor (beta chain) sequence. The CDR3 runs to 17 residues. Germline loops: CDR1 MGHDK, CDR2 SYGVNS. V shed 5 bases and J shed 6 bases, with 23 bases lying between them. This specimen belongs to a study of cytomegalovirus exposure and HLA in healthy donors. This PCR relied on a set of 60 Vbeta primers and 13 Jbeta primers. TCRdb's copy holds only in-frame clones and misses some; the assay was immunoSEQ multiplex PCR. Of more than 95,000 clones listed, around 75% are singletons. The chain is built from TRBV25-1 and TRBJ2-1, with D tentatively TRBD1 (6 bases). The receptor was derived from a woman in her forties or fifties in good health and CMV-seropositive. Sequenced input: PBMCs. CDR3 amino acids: CASSSVLNRDLSNEQFF. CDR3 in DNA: TGTGCCAGCAGTTCGGTCCTAAACAGGGATCTAAGCAATGAGCAGTTCTTC.